These 3 T cell receptor beta chains were all obtained from the same sample, sequenced in a study of OX40 agonist ivuxolimab in advanced cancers. The table came from immunoSEQ multiplex PCR; TCRdb's copy has only in-frame clones and leaves some out. The data show 75,000 to 95,000 clones, over 80% seen once. The sample here was CD4+ or CD8+ T cells sorted from blood, taken in a trial of the OX40 agonist ivuxolimab. The receptors originated from an adult with an advanced solid tumor such as melanoma, head and neck, liver or kidney cancer.

The V call is TRBV5-1, the J call TRBJ2-7; D is perhaps TRBD1 (6 bases). The V end was cut by 2 bases, the J end by 1 base, with 10 bases between. Germline V lookup: CDR1 SGHRS, CDR2 YFSETQ. The length of the CDR3 is 14 residues. The CDR3: CASSFSTGSYEQYF. The CDR3 DNA sequence: TGCGCCAGCAGCTTTAGTACAGGGTCCTACGAGCAGTACTTC.

The V call is TRBV4-3, the J call TRBJ2-2, with D perhaps matching TRBD1 or TRBD2 (5 bases each). Germline assignment: CDR1 LGHNA and CDR2 YSLEER. This CDR3 spans 15 amino acids. The V end was cut by 4 bases, the J end by 1 base, with 10 bases between. CDR3 coding DNA: TGCGCCAGCAGCCGATCGGGACGGAACACCGGGGAGCTGTTTTTT. It yields the protein CASSRSGRNTGELFF.

Points on this clone: Within the sample, other DNA sequences also encode this same CDR3. The gene calls are TRBV4-3 and TRBJ2-1; D gene unclear. This CDR3 is 13 amino acids long. Trimming cost V 0 bases and J 8 bases, with 8 bases left between them. Germline CDR1 LGHNA, CDR2 YSLEER. CDR3 nucleotide sequence: TGCGCCAGCAGCCAAGATGGCCCCGATGAGCAGTTCTTC. Translation gives CASSQDGPDEQFF.